The clone carrying this TCR beta chain was recorded once. Its antigen is as yet unknown. The data derive from a study of tumor and adjacent non-tumor tissue in lung cancer. The germline V and J ends were trimmed by 4 bases and 8 bases, with 8 bases remaining between them. This CDR3 is 10 amino acids long. Germline values: CDR1 SQVTM, CDR2 ANQGSEA. A modified ARM-PCR protocol with three rounds of nested PCR amplified TCRbeta. TCRdb re-called the multiplex PCR reads through MiXCR, storing one row per CDR3 protein. The sample carries over 100,000 distinct CDR3 sequences, about 63% recorded once. Findings of the study overall: Normal lung showed higher cumulative top 100 clone frequency than tumor.

This sample's RNA came from whole unsorted tissue. This non-tumor lung sample came from over 3 cm beyond the tumor edge. The chain is built from TRBV29-1 and TRBJ1-2; a weak D match, TRBD1 (6 bases). The specimen sequenced was distant non-tumor lung tissue. This clonotype was obtained from a man between 60 and 75 years old with non-small cell lung cancer. The CDR3 DNA reads TGCAGCGTTGGGGGGGCAGGCTACACCTTC. This codes for CSVGGAGYTF.